This T cell receptor (beta chain) was documented in a study of OX40 agonist ivuxolimab in advanced cancers. Libraries were prepared by immunoSEQ multiplex PCR; TCRdb keeps only in-frame clonotypes and omits some of them. The sample holds fewer than 100,000 clones; around 92% are singletons and the top ten take approximately 9.1%. The input for sequencing was CD4+ or CD8+ T cells sorted from blood, taken in a trial of the OX40 agonist ivuxolimab. This receptor was obtained from an adult with an advanced solid tumor such as melanoma, head and neck, liver or kidney cancer.

CDR3 sequence reads: CASTGRGLSGNTIYF. In DNA, the CDR3 is TGTGCCAGTACCGGGAGGGGACTCTCTGGAAACACCATATATTTT. This chain uses TRBV19 with TRBJ1-3; possible D gene TRBD1, 5 bases. Germline CDR1 and CDR2: LNHDA and SQIVND (reference sequence). The germline V and J ends were trimmed by 7 bases and 0 bases, with 13 bases remaining between them. There are 15 residues in the CDR3. Looking up the rest from reference TRBV19 and TRBJ1-3 gives the full variable domain: DGGITQSPKYLFRKEGQNVTLSCEQNLNHDAMYWYRQDPGQGLRLIYYSQIVNDFQKGDIAEGYSVSREKKESFPLTVTSAQKNPTAFYLCASTGRGLSGNTIYFGEGSWLTVV.